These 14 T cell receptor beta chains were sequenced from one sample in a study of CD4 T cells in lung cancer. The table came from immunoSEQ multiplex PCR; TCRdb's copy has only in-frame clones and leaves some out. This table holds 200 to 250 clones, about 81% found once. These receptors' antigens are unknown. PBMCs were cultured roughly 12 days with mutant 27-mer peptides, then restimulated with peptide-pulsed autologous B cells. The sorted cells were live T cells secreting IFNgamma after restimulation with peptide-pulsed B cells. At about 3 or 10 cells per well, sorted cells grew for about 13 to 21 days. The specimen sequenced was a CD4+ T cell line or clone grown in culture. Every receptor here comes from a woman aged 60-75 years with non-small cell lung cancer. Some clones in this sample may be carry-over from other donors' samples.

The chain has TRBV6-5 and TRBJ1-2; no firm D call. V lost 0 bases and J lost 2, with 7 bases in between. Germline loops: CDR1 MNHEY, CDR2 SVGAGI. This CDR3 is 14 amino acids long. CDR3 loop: CASSYSPANYGYTF. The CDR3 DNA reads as TGTGCCAGCAGTTACTCGCCCGCGAACTATGGCTACACCTTC.

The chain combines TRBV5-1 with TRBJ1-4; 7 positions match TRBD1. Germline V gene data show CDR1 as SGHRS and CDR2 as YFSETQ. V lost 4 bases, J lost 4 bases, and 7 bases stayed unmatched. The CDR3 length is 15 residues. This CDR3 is CASSGGTASNEKLFF. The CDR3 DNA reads TGCGCCAGCAGCGGGGGGACAGCCAGTAATGAAAAACTGTTTTTT.

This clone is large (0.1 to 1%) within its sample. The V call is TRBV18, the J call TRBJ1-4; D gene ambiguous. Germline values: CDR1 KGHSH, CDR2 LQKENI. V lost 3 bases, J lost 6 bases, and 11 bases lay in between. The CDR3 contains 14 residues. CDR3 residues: CASSPLPQDEKLFF. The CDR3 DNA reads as TGTGCCAGCTCACCTCTACCTCAGGATGAAAAACTGTTTTTT.

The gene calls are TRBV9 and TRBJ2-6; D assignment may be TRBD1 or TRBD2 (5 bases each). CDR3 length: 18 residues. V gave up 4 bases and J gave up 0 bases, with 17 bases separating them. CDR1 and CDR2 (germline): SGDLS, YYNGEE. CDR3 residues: CASSPRDRRHSGANVLTF. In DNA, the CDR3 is TGTGCCAGCAGCCCTCGGGACCGAAGGCACTCTGGGGCCAACGTCCTGACTTTC. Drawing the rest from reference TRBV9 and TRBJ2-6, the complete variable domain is DSGVTQTPKHLITATGQRVTLRCSPRSGDLSVYWYQQSLDQGLQFLIQYYNGEERAKGNILERFSAQQFPDLHSELNLSSLELGDSALYFCASSPRDRRHSGANVLTFGAGSRLTVL.

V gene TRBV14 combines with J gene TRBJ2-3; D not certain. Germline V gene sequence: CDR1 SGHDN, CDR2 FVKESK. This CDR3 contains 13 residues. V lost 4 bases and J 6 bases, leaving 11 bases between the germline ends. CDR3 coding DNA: TGTGCCAGCAGCCGGACCTTCGTCGATACGCAGTATTTT. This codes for CASSRTFVDTQYF.

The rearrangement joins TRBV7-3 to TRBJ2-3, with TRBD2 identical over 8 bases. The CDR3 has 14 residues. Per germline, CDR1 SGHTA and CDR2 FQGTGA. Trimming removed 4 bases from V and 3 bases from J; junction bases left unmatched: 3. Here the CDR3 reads CASSSSGGTDTQYF. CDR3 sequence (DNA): TGTGCCAGCAGCTCCAGCGGGGGTACAGATACGCAGTATTTT.

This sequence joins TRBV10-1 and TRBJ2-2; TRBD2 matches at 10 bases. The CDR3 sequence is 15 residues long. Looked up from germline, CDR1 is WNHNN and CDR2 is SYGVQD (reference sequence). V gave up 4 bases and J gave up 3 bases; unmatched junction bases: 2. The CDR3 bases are TGCGCCAGCAGTGGTAGCGGGGGGCACACCGGGGAGCTGTTTTTT. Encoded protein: CASSGSGGHTGELFF.

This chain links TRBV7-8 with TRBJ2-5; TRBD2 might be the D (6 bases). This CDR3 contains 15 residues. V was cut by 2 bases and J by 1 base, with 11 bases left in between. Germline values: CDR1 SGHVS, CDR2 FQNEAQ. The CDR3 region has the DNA TGTGCCAGCAGCTTAATTCTAGCGCCCCAAGAGACCCAGTACTTC. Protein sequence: CASSLILAPQETQYF. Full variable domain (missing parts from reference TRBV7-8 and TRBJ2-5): GAGVSQSPRYKVAKRGQDVALRCDPISGHVSLFWYQQALGQGPEFLTYFQNEAQLDKSGLPSDRFFAERPEGSVSTLKIQRTQQEDSAVYLCASSLILAPQETQYFGPGTRLLVL.

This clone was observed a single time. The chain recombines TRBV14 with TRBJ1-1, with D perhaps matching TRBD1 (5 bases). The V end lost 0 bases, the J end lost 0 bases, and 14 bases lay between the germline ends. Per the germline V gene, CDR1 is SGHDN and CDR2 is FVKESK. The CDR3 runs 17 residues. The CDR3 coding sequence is TGTGCCAGCAGCCAAGAAACGGTGGGGACCATGAACACTGAAGCTTTCTTT. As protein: CASSQETVGTMNTEAFF. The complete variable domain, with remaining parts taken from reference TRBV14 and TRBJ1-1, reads EAGVTQFPSHSVIEKGQTVTLRCDPISGHDNLYWYRRVMGKEIKFLLHFVKESKQDESGMPNNRFLAERTGGTYSTLKVQPAELEDSGVYFCASSQETVGTMNTEAFFGQGTRLTVV.

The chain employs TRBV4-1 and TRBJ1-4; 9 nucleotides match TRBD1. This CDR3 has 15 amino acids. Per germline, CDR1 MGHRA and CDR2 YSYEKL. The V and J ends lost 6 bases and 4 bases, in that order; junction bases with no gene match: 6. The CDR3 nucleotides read TGCGCCAGCAGTCGCTCGGACAGGGGTAATGAAAAACTGTTTTTT. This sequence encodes CASSRSDRGNEKLFF.

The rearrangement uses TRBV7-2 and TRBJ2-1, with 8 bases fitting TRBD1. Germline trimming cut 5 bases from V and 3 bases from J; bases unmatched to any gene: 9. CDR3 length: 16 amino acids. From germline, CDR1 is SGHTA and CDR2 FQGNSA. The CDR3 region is CASSLLGQGYYNEQFF. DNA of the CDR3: TGTGCCAGCAGCCTCCTCGGACAGGGTTACTACAATGAGCAGTTCTTC. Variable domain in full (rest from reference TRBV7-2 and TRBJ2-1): GAGVSQSPSNKVTEKGKDVELRCDPISGHTALYWYRQSLGQGLEFLIYFQGNSAPDKSGLPSDRFSAERTGGSVSTLTIQRTQQEDSAVYLCASSLLGQGYYNEQFFGPGTRLTVL.

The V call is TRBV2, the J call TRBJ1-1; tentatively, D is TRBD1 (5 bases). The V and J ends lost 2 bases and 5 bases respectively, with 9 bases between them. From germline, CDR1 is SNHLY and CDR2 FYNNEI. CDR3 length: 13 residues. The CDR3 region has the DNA TGTGCCAGCAGTGAACAGGGCTCGACTGAAGCTTTCTTT. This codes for CASSEQGSTEAFF.

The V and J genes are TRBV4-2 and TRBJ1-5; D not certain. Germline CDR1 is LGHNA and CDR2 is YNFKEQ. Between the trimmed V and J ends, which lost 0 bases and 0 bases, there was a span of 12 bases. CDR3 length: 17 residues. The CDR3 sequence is CASSQDRPGYSNQPQHF. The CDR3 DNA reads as TGTGCCAGCAGCCAAGATCGGCCAGGCTATAGCAATCAGCCCCAGCATTTT.

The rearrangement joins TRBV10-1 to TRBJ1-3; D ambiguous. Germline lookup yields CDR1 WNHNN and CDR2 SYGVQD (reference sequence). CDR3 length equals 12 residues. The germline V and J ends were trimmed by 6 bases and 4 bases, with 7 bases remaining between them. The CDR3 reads CASRNGGNTIYF. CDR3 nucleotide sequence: TGCGCCAGCAGGAACGGGGGAAACACCATATATTTT.